This T cell receptor beta chain was retrieved from a study of blood T cell repertoires in COVID-19. For the study at large: Acute and convalescent COVID-19 samples came from the United States, Italy and Spain. PBMCs, B-cell-depleted T cells, or T cells provided the cDNA or gDNA that made up the material.

How the authors handled the data: Reference gene primer amplification gave estimated nucleated cell counts. Generated by immunoSEQ multiplex PCR, the TCRdb table keeps only in-frame clones and is missing some. V and J calls and clone size are copied from that table; D and trimming were computed from the DNA. The sample shows about 60,000 clones, approximately 86% of them seen only once. V lost 1 base to trimming and J lost 9 bases, with 14 bases between them. This CDR3 is built from 14 residues. The germline gives CDR1 SGDLS, CDR2 YYNGEE. The sequenced material came from peripheral blood. The V gene is TRBV9, the J gene TRBJ2-1; possible D gene TRBD2, 6 bases. The receptor's source is a man aged 50 to 60 with active COVID-19. CDR3 sequence reads: CASSVREASSEQFF. CDR3 DNA: TGTGCCAGCAGCGTAAGGGAGGCTTCAAGTGAGCAGTTCTTC.